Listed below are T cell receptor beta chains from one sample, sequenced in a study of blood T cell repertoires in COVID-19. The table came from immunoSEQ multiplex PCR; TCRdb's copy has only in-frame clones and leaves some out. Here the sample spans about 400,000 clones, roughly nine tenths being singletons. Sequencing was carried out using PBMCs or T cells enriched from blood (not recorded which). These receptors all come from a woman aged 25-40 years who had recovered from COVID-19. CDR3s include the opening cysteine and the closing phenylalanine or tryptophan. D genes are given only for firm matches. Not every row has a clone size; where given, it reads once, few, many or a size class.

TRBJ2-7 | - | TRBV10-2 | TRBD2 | TGCGCCAGCAGTTTGGGCATCTTACTAGCGGGAGAAGACGAGCAGTACTTC | CASSLGILLAGEDEQYF
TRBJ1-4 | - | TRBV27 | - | TGTGCCAGCAGTTTATCGGGGGGGCGGGGTGAAAAACTGTTTTTT | CASSLSGGRGEKLFF
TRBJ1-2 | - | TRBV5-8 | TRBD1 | TGTGCCAGCAGCTCCCGGGACAGGGTTTCCTATGGCTACACCTTC | CASSSRDRVSYGYTF
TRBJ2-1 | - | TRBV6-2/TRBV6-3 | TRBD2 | TGTGCCAGCAGTTACTCGCTAGCGGGGTACTCCTACAATGAGCAGTTCTTC | CASSYSLAGYSYNEQFF
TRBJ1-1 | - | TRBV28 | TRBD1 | TGTGCCAGCAGCTCCACTCCGGGACAGCAGAACACTGAAGCTTTCTTT | CASSSTPGQQNTEAFF
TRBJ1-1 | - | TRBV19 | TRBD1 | TGTGCCAGTACCGCGACAGGGGGCACTGAAGCTTTCTTT | CASTATGGTEAFF
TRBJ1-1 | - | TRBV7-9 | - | TGTGCCAGCAGCGAGCACAGGGCTGGAAACACTGAAGCTTTCTTT | CASSEHRAGNTEAFF
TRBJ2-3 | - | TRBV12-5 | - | TGTGCTAGTGGTTCCCAGCGGACTAGCACAGATACGCAGTATTTT | CASGSQRTSTDTQYF
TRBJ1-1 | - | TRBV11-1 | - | TGTGCCAGCAGCTTAGGCGGGGACACTGAAGCTTTCTTT | CASSLGGDTEAFF
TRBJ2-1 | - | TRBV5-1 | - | TGCGCCAGCAGCTTGACTCCCGAGGGTGAGCAGTTCTTC | CASSLTPEGEQFF
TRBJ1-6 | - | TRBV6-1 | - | TGTGCCAGCAGTGAATCCCCCGGTAATTCACCCCTCCACTTT | CASSESPGNSPLHF
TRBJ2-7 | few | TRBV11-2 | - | TGTGCCAGCAGCTTAGAGGCAGGATCGTCCTACGAGCAGTACTTC | CASSLEAGSSYEQYF
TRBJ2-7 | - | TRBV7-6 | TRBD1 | TGTGCCAGCAGCACCGGGACAGCCCCCTACGAGCAGTACTTC | CASSTGTAPYEQYF
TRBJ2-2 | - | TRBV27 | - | TGTGCCAGCAGTTTACAGGGGAGTCCCGGGGAGCTGTTTTTT | CASSLQGSPGELFF
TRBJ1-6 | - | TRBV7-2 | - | TGTGCCAGCAGCTTGCTGCAGGCCTATAATTCACCCCTCCACTTT | CASSLLQAYNSPLHF
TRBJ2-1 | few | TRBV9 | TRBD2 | TGTGCCAGCAGCGTCGTGACTAGCGGGTTCAATGAGCAGTTCTTC | CASSVVTSGFNEQFF
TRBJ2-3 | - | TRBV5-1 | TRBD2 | TGCGCCAGCAGCTTGGCTAGCGGGTCTAGCACAGATACGCAGTATTTT | CASSLASGSSTDTQYF
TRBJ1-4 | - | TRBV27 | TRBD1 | TGTGCCAGCAGTTTGGGACAGGGGGCGTATGAAAAACTGTTTTTT | CASSLGQGAYEKLFF
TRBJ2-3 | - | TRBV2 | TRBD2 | TGTGCCAGCAGTCCGACTAGCGGGGGTGGAGATACGCAGTATTTT | CASSPTSGGGDTQYF
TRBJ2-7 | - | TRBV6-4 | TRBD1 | TGTGCCAGCAGTTCTAGCGACAGGGGCCCTTCCTACGAGCAGTACTTC | CASSSSDRGPSYEQYF
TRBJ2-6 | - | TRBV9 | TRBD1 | TGTGCCAGCAGCGTCCGGGACAGGGTAGTTAGTGGGGCCAACGTCCTGACTTTC | CASSVRDRVVSGANVLTF
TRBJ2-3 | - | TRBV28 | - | TGTGCCAGCAGTTTATTTGGAGGGACGCAGTATTTT | CASSLFGGTQYF
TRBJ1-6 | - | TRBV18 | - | TGTGCCAGCTCACCCTTTGGAGGAAATAATTCACCCCTCCACTTT | CASSPFGGNNSPLHF
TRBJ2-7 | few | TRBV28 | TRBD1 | TGTGCCAGCAGTTTTGGGGACAGGGTAGCCTACGAGCAGTACTTC | CASSFGDRVAYEQYF
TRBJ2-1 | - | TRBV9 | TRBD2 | TGTGCCAGCAGCGTAGGGCGGCGGGGGGCCCCCCCGGGTAATGAGCAGTTCTTC | CASSVGRRGAPPGNEQFF
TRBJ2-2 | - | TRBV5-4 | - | TGTGCCAGCAGCCCCCGCGCGAACACCGGGGAGCTGTTTTTT | CASSPRANTGELFF
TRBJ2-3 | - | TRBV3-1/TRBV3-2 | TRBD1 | TGTGCCAGCAGCCAACGCCGACAGGGAACCACAGATACGCAGTATTTT | CASSQRRQGTTDTQYF
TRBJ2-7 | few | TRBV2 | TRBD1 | TGTGCCAGCAGTGACAGGGGGATAGGCGAGCAGTACTTC | CASSDRGIGEQYF
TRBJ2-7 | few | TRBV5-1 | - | TGCGCCAGCAGCTTGGGCGTTTCCTACGAGCAGTACTTC | CASSLGVSYEQYF
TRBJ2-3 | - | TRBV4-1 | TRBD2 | TGCGCCAGCAGCCAATTCATAGCGGGAGCGGCAGATACGCAGTATTTT | CASSQFIAGAADTQYF
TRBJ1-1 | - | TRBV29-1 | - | TGCAGCGTTGAAGGATTCGGAGGGGGGGAAACTGAAGCTTTCTTT | CSVEGFGGGETEAFF
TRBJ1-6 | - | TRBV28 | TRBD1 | TGTGCCAGCAGTTTGGGGACAGGGAATTCACCCCTCCACTTT | CASSLGTGNSPLHF
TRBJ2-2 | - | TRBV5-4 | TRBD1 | TGTGCCAGCAGCTCAGGGACAGGGAGAAACACCGGGGAGCTGTTTTTT | CASSSGTGRNTGELFF
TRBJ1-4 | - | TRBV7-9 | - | TGTGCCAGCAGAAAAAGCTTTGCAACTAATGAAAAACTGTTTTTT | CASRKSFATNEKLFF
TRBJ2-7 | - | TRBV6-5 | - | TGTGCCAGCAGTTACCAGGGCTCCTACGAGCAGTACTTC | CASSYQGSYEQYF
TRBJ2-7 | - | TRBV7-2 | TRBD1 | TGTGCCAGCAGCTTAGCTGGGACAGGGTTTATCTACGAGCAGTACTTC | CASSLAGTGFIYEQYF
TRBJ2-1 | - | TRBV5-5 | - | TGTGCCAGCAGCCGGGGGAGCTCCTACAATGAGCAGTTCTTC | CASSRGSSYNEQFF
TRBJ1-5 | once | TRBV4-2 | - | TGTGCCAGCAGCCAAGACGGATTTGGAGGGAACAACAATCAGCCCCAGCATTTT | CASSQDGFGGNNNQPQHF
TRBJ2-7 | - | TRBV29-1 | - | TGCAGCGCGGTGGAGGGGACCTACGAGCAGTACTTC | CSAVEGTYEQYF
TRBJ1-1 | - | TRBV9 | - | TGTGCCAGCAGCCCCCCGAGAGAAAACACTGAAGCTTTCTTT | CASSPPRENTEAFF